Below, one TCR beta chain is given with its context. Its specificity is unknown. Germline V gene sequence: CDR1 LNHDA, CDR2 SQIVND (reference sequence). The CDR3 is 14 amino acids. Trimming took off 3 bases at V and 2 bases at J, with 10 bases between the two ends. This entry is derived from a study of Graves' ophthalmopathy and Graves' hyperthyroidism. General observations from the study: Blood shared most expanded thyroid clonotypes above 0.001 frequency.

Under 3 months in duration, the ophthalmopathy in affected donors had moderate-to-severe activity, CAS ≥3 and NOSPECS ≥4. Patients were excluded if they had other autoimmune diseases or uncontrolled infections, and likewise if pregnancy or lactation applied. The PBMCs used were ones drawn from about 9.3 ml of fresh peripheral blood. Amplification of TCR beta CDR3 regions used RNA transcripts. First-round RT-PCR with HTBI primers preceded a second-round multiplex PCR. TCRdb analysed the multiplex PCR reads with MiXCR anew, one entry per CDR3 protein. The top ten clones hold 8% to 10% of a sample with about half a million distinct CDR3 sequences, around 15% of them seen once.

The chain recombines TRBV19 with TRBJ1-1; TRBD1 might be the D (5 bases). The sequencing input was blood. The TCR was taken from a young woman with Graves' ophthalmopathy. The DNA of the CDR3 is TGTGCCAGTAGTATTTTCTGGACAAACACTGAAGCTTTCTTT. Translated, it gives CASSIFWTNTEAFF.